Below are 14 T cell receptor beta chains sequenced from a single sample in a study of cytomegalovirus exposure and HLA in healthy donors. The repertoire was sequenced with immunoSEQ multiplex PCR; TCRdb's copy has only in-frame clones and lacks some. Of around 140,000 clones listed, over 90% are singletons. Sequencing was performed on PBMCs. The origin of the receptors is a young man in good health and CMV-seropositive.

CDR3 amino acids: CASSLESSGNEKLFF. CDR3 sequence (DNA): TGCGCCAGCAGCTTGGAAAGCTCCGGGAATGAAAAACTGTTTTTT. The chain combines TRBV5-1 with TRBJ1-4; no firm D call. Germline CDR1 is SGHRS and CDR2 is YFSETQ. This CDR3 is 15 amino acids long. The V gene lost 0 bases and the J gene lost 5 bases, with 11 bases spanning the gap.

CDR3 sequence reads: CASTEGGSYNEQFF. The CDR3 DNA is TGTGCCAGCACTGAGGGAGGGTCCTACAATGAGCAGTTCTTC. The rearrangement links TRBV11-1 to TRBJ2-1, with 7 bases matching TRBD2. The V segment lost 7 bases and the J segment 1 base; nucleotides outside the gene matches: 4. The germline gives CDR1 SGHAT, CDR2 FQDESV (reference sequence). The CDR3 length is 14 residues. The full variable domain, its missing parts supplied by reference TRBV11-1 and TRBJ2-1, is EAEVAQSPRYKITEKSQAVAFWCDPISGHATLYWYRQILGQGPELLVQFQDESVVDDSQLPKDRFSAERLKGVDSTLKIQPAELGDSAMYLCASTEGGSYNEQFFGPGTRLTVL.

V is TRBV19 and J is TRBJ1-1, with 10 nucleotides matching TRBD1. The V gene end was trimmed by 4 bases and the J gene end by 4 bases; junction bases not matched to a gene: 9. This CDR3 spans 16 amino acids. Germline CDR1 and CDR2: LNHDA and SQIVND (reference sequence). The CDR3 DNA follows: TGTGCCAGTAGTACGACAGGGGGCCTCATGTTCACTGAAGCTTTCTTT. Translation: CASSTTGGLMFTEAFF.

CDR3 loop: CASSEPRTDRVSSTDTQYF. The CDR3 bases are TGTGCCAGCAGTGAACCACGGACAGATAGGGTCTCTAGCACAGATACGCAGTATTTT. This rearrangement joins TRBV2 to TRBJ2-3; D is perhaps TRBD1 (6 bases). In germline, CDR1 is SNHLY, CDR2 FYNNEI. This CDR3 region has 19 residues. With 2 bases removed from V and 0 bases from J, the gap between germline ends came to 21 bases.

The J gene is TRBJ2-7, the V gene TRBV7-2; maybe TRBD2 (7 bases). This CDR3 is 16 amino acids long. Per the germline V gene, CDR1 is SGHTA and CDR2 is FQGNSA. The V end was cut by 5 bases, the J end by 3 bases, with 20 bases between. This chain's CDR3 is CASSGGGGAGLYEQYF. In DNA, the CDR3 is TGTGCCAGCAGCGGAGGGGGGGGCGCCGGTCTCTACGAGCAGTACTTC.

This chain links TRBV15 with TRBJ1-4; 9 nucleotides agree with TRBD1. With 2 bases clipped from V and 6 bases from J, the junction kept 4 bases outside the gene matches. This CDR3 contains 15 residues. The V gene's germline CDR1 is LNHNV and CDR2 YYDKDF (reference sequence). CDR3 DNA sequence: TGTGCCACCAGCAGATCAGGGGACAGGGATGAAAAACTGTTTTTT. It codes for CATSRSGDRDEKLFF.

The gene calls are TRBV5-4 and TRBJ1-4, with unresolved D. This CDR3 comprises 16 residues. Trimming took off 4 bases at V and 0 bases at J, with 13 bases between the two ends. From germline, CDR1 is SGHNT and CDR2 YYREEE (reference sequence). CDR3 bases: TGTGCCAGCAGCCCCGTTGAGGGCGCAACTAATGAAAAACTGTTTTTT. It is translated as CASSPVEGATNEKLFF.

In its sample, this clone was seen once. V and J are TRBV18 and TRBJ2-7; 12 bases line up with TRBD1. V trimming: 6 bases; J trimming: 4 bases; junction bases outside the gene matches: 13. The CDR3 is 17 residues long. CDR1 KGHSH and CDR2 LQKENI come from the germline V gene. CDR3 DNA sequence: TGTGCCAGCTCGCTAAAGACACCGGGACAGGGGGCGTACGAGCAGTACTTC. The encoded protein is CASSLKTPGQGAYEQYF.

The rearrangement links TRBV29-1 to TRBJ2-7; no reliable D call. Looked up from germline, CDR1 is SQVTM and CDR2 is ANQGSEA. This CDR3 has 14 amino acids. Trimming took off 0 bases at V and 2 bases at J, with 11 bases between the two ends. CDR3 bases: TGCAGCGTTGAAGATCCGGTGCGGCCCTACGAGCAGTACTTC. It codes for CSVEDPVRPYEQYF.

V is TRBV29-1 and J is TRBJ2-1; 14 bases are shared with TRBD2. The CDR3 runs 15 residues. The ends lost 4 bases at V and 5 bases at J; junction bases unmatched: 4. Germline CDR1 is SQVTM and CDR2 is ANQGSEA. CDR3 sequence reads: CSVVTGLAGDNEQFF. CDR3 in DNA: TGCAGCGTTGTAACGGGACTAGCGGGAGACAATGAGCAGTTCTTC.

DNA for the CDR3: TGCGCCAGCAGCTTGGCCTCTAACCCCTACAATGAGCAGTTCTTC. Amino acids: CASSLASNPYNEQFF. The rearrangement links TRBV5-1 to TRBJ2-1, with D hard to call. Germline V CDR1 and CDR2: SGHRS, YFSETQ. V lost 0 bases and J lost 2, with 9 bases in between. This CDR3 region has 15 residues.

The count of this clone is one. V and J are TRBV6-6 and TRBJ1-5; D possibly corresponds to TRBD1 (5 bases). The CDR3 length is 15 residues. Germline V lookup: CDR1 MNHNY, CDR2 SVGAGI (reference sequence). V shed 2 bases and J shed 2 bases, with 10 bases lying between them. CDR3 nucleotide sequence: TGTGCCAGCAGTTACCCCGGGGGACGCAATCAGCCCCAGCATTTT. Translation: CASSYPGGRNQPQHF.

This rearrangement joins TRBV5-8 to TRBJ1-5; 10 positions agree with TRBD1. The V gene end was trimmed by 0 bases and the J gene end by 2 bases; junction bases not matched to a gene: 8. In germline, CDR1 is SGHTS, CDR2 YDEGEE. CDR3 size: 18 residues. The CDR3 sequence: CASSLVDRGLGGNQPQHF. In nucleotides, the CDR3 is TGTGCCAGCAGCTTGGTTGACAGGGGGCTAGGGGGCAATCAGCCCCAGCATTTT. The full variable domain, rest sourced from reference TRBV5-8 and TRBJ1-5, is EAGVTQSPTHLIKTRGQQATLRCSPISGHTSVYWYQQALGLGLQFLLWYDEGEERNRGNFPPRFSGRQFPNYSSELNVNALELEDSALYLCASSLVDRGLGGNQPQHFGDGTRLSIL.

V and J are TRBV27 and TRBJ2-5, with 9 bases that match TRBD1. Trimming at V came to 4 bases and at J to 5 bases, leaving 17 bases not matched to a gene. The length of the CDR3 is 18 residues. Looked up from germline, CDR1 is MNHEY and CDR2 is SMNVEV (reference sequence). For the CDR3, the DNA is TGTGCCAGCAGTTCTTACTATGATCCGGGACAGGGCTCGGAGACCCAGTACTTC. Protein product: CASSSYYDPGQGSETQYF.